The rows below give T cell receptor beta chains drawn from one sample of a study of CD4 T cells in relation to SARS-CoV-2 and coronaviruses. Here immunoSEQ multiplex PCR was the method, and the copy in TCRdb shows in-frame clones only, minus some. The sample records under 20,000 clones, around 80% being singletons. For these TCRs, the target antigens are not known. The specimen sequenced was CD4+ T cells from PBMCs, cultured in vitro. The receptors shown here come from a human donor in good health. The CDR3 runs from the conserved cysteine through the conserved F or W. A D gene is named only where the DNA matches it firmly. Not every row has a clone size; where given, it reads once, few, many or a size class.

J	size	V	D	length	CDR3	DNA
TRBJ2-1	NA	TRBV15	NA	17	CATSRDGGRGVYNEQFF	TGTGCCACCAGCAGAGACGGAGGGAGGGGGGTCTACAATGAGCAGTTCTTC
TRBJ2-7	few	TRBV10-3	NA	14	CAISDLGQGNEQYF	TGTGCCATCAGTGATCTCGGGCAGGGTAACGAGCAGTACTTC
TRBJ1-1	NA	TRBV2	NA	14	CASSDLRQGSEAFF	TGTGCCAGCAGTGACCTACGGCAGGGGTCTGAAGCTTTCTTT
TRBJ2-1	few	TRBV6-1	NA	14	CASSEPGGHNEQFF	TGTGCCAGCAGTGAGCCCGGGGGCCACAATGAGCAGTTCTTC
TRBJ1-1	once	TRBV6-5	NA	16	CASSYTAGTFDTEAFF	TGTGCCAGCAGTTACACGGCAGGGACGTTCGACACTGAAGCTTTCTTT
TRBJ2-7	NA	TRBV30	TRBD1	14	CAGNRKDRAYEQYF	TGTGCCGGGAACAGGAAAGACAGGGCCTACGAGCAGTACTTC
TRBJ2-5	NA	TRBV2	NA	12	CASSVQSGTQYF	TGTGCCAGCAGTGTTCAGAGCGGGACCCAGTACTTC
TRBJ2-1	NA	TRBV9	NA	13	CASSVAEYNEQFF	TGTGCCAGCAGCGTAGCAGAATACAATGAGCAGTTCTTC
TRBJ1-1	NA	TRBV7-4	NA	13	CASSLDEGEGAFF	TGTGCCAGCAGCTTAGATGAAGGGGAGGGTGCTTTCTTT
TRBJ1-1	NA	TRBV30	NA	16	CAWSPPGYSMNTEAFF	TGTGCCTGGAGTCCCCCTGGGTACAGTATGAACACTGAAGCTTTCTTT
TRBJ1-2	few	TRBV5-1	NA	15	CASSARIGTNYGYTF	TGCGCCAGCAGCGCGCGGATCGGGACTAACTATGGCTACACCTTC
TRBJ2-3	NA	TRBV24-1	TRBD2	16	CATSRREGFSTDTQYF	TGTGCCACCTCGAGGCGGGAGGGCTTCAGCACAGATACGCAGTATTTT
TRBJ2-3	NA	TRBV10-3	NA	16	CAISEGGHDGTDTQYF	TGTGCCATCAGTGAGGGGGGACACGACGGGACAGATACGCAGTATTTT
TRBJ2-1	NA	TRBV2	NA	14	CASRLPGFYNEQFF	TGTGCCAGCAGGTTGCCGGGGTTTTACAATGAACAGTTCTTC
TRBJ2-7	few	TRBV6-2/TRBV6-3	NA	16	CASSYFSSGTSYEQYF	TGTGCCAGCAGTTACTTCTCGTCCGGGACGTCCTACGAGCAGTACTTC
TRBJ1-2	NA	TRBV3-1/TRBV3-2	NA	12	CASSQWDGLAYF	TGTGCCAGCAGCCAATGGGATGGTCTAGCGTACTTC
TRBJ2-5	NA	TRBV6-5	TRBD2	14	CAIYGTSGQETQYF	TGTGCCATTTACGGGACTAGCGGCCAAGAGACCCAGTACTTC
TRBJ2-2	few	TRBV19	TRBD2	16	CASSPGLAGGAGELFF	TGTGCCAGTAGTCCGGGACTAGCGGGAGGGGCCGGGGAGCTGTTTTTT
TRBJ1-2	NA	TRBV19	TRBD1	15	CATNRDRGNLNGYTF	TGTGCCACCAACCGGGACAGGGGGAATTTGAATGGCTACACCTTC
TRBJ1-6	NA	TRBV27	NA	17	CASSRTVLSYDNSPLHF	TGTGCCAGCAGTAGGACCGTATTATCCTATGATAATTCACCCCTCCACTTT
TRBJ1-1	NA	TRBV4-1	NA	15	CASSQVGMLITEAFF	TGCGCCAGCAGCCAAGTAGGCATGTTAATCACTGAAGCTTTCTTT
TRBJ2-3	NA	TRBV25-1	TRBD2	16	CASSDLAGVGTDTQYF	TGTGCCAGCAGTGATCTCGCGGGAGTGGGCACAGATACGCAGTATTTT